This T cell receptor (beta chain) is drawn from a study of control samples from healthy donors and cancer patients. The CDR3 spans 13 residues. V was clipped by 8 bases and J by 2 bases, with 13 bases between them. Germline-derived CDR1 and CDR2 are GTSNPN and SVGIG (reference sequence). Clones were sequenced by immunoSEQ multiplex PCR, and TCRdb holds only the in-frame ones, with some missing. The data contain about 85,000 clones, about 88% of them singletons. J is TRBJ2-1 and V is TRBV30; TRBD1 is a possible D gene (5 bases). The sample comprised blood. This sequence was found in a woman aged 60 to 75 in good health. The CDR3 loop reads CAQRQIAYNEQFF. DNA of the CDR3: TGTGCCCAGAGACAGATTGCCTACAATGAGCAGTTCTTC.